The source of this T cell receptor (beta chain) is a study of T cell changes during pregnancy in multiple sclerosis. Using immunoSEQ multiplex PCR, the repertoire was profiled, and TCRdb retains in-frame clones only, with some absent. The table has about 34,000 clones, about 87% seen once. The V gene end was trimmed by 4 bases and the J gene end by 4 bases; junction bases not matched to a gene: 13. The CDR3 totals 18 residues. Germline CDR1 reads SGHTA; CDR2 reads FQGNSA. The sequence was obtained from a female donor with multiple sclerosis, enrolled in a pregnancy study. The chain carries TRBV7-2 and TRBJ1-6; 7 bases fit TRBD1. The starting material was CD8+ T cells from peripheral blood mononuclear cells, obtained in the third trimester of pregnancy. DNA of the CDR3: TGTGCCAGCAGCTCCTATCCCGGGACAGAGAGTTATAATTCACCCCTCCACTTT. Protein sequence: CASSSYPGTESYNSPLHF.